The entry below gives a single T cell receptor (beta chain) sequence along with its context. This sample also contains other DNA sequences that code for the same CDR3. This record comes from a study of blood T cell repertoires in COVID-19. Looking at the study overall: Samples of COVID-19 (acute and convalescent) were obtained from the United States, Italy and Spain.

Germline CDR1 and CDR2: SGHRS and YFSETQ. V lost 4 bases and J 0 bases, leaving 6 bases between the germline ends. This CDR3 spans 13 amino acids. TCRdb's copy holds only in-frame clones and misses some; the assay was immunoSEQ multiplex PCR. The sample lists about 300,000 clones; roughly 86% were seen once. People in the exposed group encountered a COVID-19 case within 2 weeks before entering the study. This receptor was taken from a woman aged 50 to 60 who had been exposed to COVID-19. The chain is built from TRBV5-1 and TRBJ2-3; D ambiguous. The specimen sequenced was PBMCs or T cells enriched from blood (not recorded which). The CDR3 protein is CASSPPSTDTQYF. As DNA, the CDR3 is TGCGCCAGCAGCCCCCCGAGCACAGATACGCAGTATTTT. The full variable domain, completed using reference TRBV5-1 and TRBJ2-3, is KAGVTQTPRYLIKTRGQQVTLSCSPISGHRSVSWYQQTPGQGLQFLFEYFSETQRNKGNFPGRFSGRQFSNSRSEMNVSTLELGDSALYLCASSPPSTDTQYFGPGTRLTVL.